Here is one TCR beta chain with its context. Repertoires were generated with immunoSEQ multiplex PCR, while TCRdb's copy carries only in-frame clones and drops some. Altogether just over 2,000,000 clones are present, around 96% being singletons, with the ten largest covering about 1.1%. The CDR3 is 15 amino acids. The trim removed 4 bases at V and 2 bases at J, leaving 6 bases unmatched. The germline gives CDR1 MGHRA, CDR2 YSYEKL. This entry comes from a study of shared clonotypes between healthy human individuals. CD45RO-negative cells were positively selected for CCR7, leaving out terminally differentiated effector memory CD45RA+ cells.

This chain uses TRBV4-1 with TRBJ2-5, with 8 positions matching TRBD1. The TCR originated in a man younger than 30 in good health. Sequenced sample: naive CD8+ T cells sorted from blood. For the CDR3, the DNA is TGCGCCAGCAGCCCACGGACAGGGCCTCAAGAGACCCAGTACTTC. This encodes CASSPRTGPQETQYF.